This TCR beta chain is from a study of T cell responses to AZD1222 COVID-19 vaccine. Overall study findings and caveats: Across the whole spike, CD4 TCRs peaked at regions 160-218 and 743-854. Baseline seropositives among AZD1222 recipients totaled only five or six.

This CDR3 contains 13 residues. The V end lost 4 bases, the J end lost 7 bases, and 13 bases lay between the germline ends. In germline, CDR1 is GTSNPN, CDR2 SVGIG (reference sequence). Remarks on this clone: The antigen is unknown.

Profiled with immunoSEQ multiplex PCR; TCRdb holds only in-frame clones, not every one. The repertoire holds 150,000 to 200,000 clones, more than 75% seen once, with roughly 27% in the top ten. This sequence originates from an adult who received the AZD1222 COVID-19 vaccine. This chain joins TRBV30 and TRBJ2-2; D gene uncertain. Sequencing was performed on peripheral blood, taken 28 days after the second AZD1222 dose. The CDR3 protein is CAWNPVSDGELFF. Written as DNA, the CDR3 is TGTGCCTGGAACCCCGTATCGGACGGGGAGCTGTTTTTT.